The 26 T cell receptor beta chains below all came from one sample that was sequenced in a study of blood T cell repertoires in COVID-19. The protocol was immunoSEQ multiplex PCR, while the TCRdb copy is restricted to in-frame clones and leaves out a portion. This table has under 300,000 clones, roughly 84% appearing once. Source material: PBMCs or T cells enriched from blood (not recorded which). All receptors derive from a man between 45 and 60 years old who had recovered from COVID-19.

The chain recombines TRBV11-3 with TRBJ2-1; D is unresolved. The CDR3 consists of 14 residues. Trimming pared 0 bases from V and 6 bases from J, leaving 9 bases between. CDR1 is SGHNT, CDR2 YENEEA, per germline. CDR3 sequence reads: CASSLDGGANEQFF. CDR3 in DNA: TGTGCCAGCAGCTTAGATGGCGGAGCCAATGAGCAGTTCTTC.

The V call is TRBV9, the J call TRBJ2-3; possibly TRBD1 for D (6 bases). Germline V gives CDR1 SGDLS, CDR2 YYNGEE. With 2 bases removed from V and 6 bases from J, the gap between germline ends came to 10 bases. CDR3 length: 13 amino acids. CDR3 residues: CASSVQRGDTQYF. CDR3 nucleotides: TGTGCCAGCAGCGTCCAAAGGGGGGATACGCAGTATTTT.

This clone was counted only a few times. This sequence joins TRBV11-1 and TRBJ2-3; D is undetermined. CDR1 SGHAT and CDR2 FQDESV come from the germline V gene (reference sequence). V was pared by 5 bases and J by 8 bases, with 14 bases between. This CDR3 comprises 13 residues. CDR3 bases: TGTGCCAGCAGCGCCGGAGAATTTGGTACGCAGTATTTT. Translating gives CASSAGEFGTQYF.

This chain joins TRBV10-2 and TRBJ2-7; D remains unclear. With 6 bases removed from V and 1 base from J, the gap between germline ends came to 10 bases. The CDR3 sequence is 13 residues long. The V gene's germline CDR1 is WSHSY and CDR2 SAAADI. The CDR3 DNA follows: TGCGCCAGCAGCCACACGGAGTCCTACGAGCAGTACTTC. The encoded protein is CASSHTESYEQYF.

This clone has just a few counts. This CDR3 is CASSERGMTGENIQYF. Written as DNA, the CDR3 is TGTGCCAGCAGTGAAAGGGGGATGACAGGGGAGAACATTCAGTACTTC. The chain employs TRBV2 and TRBJ2-4; 8 nucleotides agree with TRBD1. Germline CDR1 reads SNHLY; CDR2 reads FYNNEI. This CDR3 has 16 amino acids. The V segment lost 2 bases and the J segment 7 bases; nucleotides outside the gene matches: 10.

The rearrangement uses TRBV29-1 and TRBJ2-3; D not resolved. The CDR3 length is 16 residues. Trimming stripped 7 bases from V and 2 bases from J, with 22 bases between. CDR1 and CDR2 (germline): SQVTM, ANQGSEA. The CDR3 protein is CSGASMASRPTDTQYF. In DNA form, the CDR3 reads TGCAGCGGGGCGTCTATGGCATCCCGACCCACAGATACGCAGTATTTT.

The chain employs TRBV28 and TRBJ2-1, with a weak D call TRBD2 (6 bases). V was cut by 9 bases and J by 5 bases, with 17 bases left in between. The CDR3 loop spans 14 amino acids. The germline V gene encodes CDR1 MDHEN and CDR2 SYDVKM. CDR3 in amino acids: CASRRWAGNNEQFF. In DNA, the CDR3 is TGTGCCAGTCGGAGGTGGGCGGGAAACAATGAGCAGTTCTTC.

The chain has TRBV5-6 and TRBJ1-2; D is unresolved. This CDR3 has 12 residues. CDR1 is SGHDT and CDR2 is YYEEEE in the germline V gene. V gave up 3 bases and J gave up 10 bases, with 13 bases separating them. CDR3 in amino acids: CASSSRWYLYTF. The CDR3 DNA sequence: TGTGCCAGCAGCTCTAGATGGTATCTCTACACCTTC.

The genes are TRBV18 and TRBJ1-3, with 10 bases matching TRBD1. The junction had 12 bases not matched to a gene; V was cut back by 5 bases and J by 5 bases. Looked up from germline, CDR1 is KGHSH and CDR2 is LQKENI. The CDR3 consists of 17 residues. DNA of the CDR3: TGTGCCAGCTCAGAGATCAAACCGGGACAGGGGAGAAACACCATATATTTT. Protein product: CASSEIKPGQGRNTIYF. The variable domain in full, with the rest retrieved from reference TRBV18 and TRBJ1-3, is NAGVMQNPRHLVRRRGQEARLRCSPMKGHSHVYWYRQLPEEGLKFMVYLQKENIIDESGMPKERFSAEFPKEGPSILRIQQVVRGDSAAYFCASSEIKPGQGRNTIYFGEGSWLTVV.

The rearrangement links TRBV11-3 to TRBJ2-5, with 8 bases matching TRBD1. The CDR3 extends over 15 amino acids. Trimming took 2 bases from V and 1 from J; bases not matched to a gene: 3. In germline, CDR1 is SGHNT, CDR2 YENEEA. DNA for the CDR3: TGTGCCAGCAGCTTACAGGGGGCAGTCCAAGAGACCCAGTACTTC. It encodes CASSLQGAVQETQYF.

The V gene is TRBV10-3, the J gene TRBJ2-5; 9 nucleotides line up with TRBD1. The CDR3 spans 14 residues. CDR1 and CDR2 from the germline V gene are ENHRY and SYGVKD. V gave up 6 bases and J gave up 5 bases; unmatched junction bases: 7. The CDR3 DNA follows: TGTGCCATCAGCCGGGACAGGGCTTTCGAGACCCAGTACTTC. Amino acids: CAISRDRAFETQYF.

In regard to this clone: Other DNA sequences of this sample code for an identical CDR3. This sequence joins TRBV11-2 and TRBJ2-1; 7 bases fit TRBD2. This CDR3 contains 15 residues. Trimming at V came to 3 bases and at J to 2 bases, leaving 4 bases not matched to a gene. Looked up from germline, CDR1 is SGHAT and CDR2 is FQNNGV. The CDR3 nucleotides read TGTGCCAGCAGCTTGGCTAGCGGCCCCTACAATGAGCAGTTCTTC. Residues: CASSLASGPYNEQFF.

CDR3 coding DNA: TGTGCCAGCAGCCTCCCCGCTAGCGGGAGGGGGACATACAATGAGCAGTTCTTC. Amino acids: CASSLPASGRGTYNEQFF. This chain links TRBV9 with TRBJ2-1; 12 nucleotides agree with TRBD2. The CDR3 sequence is 18 residues long. The germline V gene has CDR1 SGDLS and CDR2 YYNGEE. Germline trimming cut 4 bases from V and 4 bases from J; bases unmatched to any gene: 12.

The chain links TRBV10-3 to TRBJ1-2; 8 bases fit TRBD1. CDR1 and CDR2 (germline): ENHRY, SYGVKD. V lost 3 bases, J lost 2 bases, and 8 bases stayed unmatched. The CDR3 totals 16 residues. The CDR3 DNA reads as TGTGCCATCAGTGACGATAGACAGGGGTGGAACTATGGCTACACCTTC. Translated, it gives CAISDDRQGWNYGYTF.

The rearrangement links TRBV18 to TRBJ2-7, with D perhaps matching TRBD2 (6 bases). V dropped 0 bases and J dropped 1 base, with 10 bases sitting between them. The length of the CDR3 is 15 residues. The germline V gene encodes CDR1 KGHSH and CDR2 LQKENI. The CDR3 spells CASSPPGLNSYEQYF. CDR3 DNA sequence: TGTGCCAGCTCACCACCGGGACTGAATTCCTACGAGCAGTACTTC.

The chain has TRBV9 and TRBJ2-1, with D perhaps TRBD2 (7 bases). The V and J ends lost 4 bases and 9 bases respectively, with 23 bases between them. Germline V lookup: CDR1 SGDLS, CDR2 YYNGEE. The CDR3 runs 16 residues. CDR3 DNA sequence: TGTGCCAGCAGCCCGAGGGGGGGGGAAGTGAGCAGTGAGCAGTTCTTC. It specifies CASSPRGGEVSSEQFF.

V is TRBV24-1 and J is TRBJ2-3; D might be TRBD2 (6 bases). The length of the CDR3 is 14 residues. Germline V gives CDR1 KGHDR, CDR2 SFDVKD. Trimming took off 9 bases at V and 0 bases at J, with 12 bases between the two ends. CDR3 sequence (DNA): TGTGCCACCGCCCGAGGGAGGAGCACAGATACGCAGTATTTT. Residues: CATARGRSTDTQYF.

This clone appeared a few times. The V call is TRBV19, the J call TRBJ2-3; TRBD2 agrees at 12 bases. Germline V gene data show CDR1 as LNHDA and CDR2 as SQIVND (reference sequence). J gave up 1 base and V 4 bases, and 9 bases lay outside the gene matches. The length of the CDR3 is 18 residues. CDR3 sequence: CASSTLRTSGARTDTQYF. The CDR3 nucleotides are TGTGCCAGTAGTACCCTCAGGACTAGCGGGGCTCGCACAGATACGCAGTATTTT.

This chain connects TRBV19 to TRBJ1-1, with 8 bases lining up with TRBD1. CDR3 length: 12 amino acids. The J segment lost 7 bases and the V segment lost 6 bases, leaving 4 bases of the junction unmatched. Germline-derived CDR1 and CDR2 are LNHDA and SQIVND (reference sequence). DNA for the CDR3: TGTGCCAGTAGCGGACAGGGCGTTGAAGCTTTCTTT. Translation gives CASSGQGVEAFF.

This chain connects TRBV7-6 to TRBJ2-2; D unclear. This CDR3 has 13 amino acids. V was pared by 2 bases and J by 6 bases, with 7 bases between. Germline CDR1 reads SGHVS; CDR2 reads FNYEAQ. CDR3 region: CASSLSRAGELFF. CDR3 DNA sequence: TGTGCCAGCAGCTTAAGTCGGGCCGGGGAGCTGTTTTTT.

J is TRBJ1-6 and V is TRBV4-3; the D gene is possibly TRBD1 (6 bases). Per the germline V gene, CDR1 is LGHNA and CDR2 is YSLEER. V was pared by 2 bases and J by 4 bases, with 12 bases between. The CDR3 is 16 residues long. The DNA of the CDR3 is TGCGCCAGCAGCCAATCGGACAGACTGTATAATTCACCCCTCCACTTT. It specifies CASSQSDRLYNSPLHF.

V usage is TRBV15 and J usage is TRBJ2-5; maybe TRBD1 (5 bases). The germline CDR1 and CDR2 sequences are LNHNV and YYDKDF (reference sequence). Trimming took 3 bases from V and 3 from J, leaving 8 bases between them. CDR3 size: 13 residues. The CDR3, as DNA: TGTGCCACCAGCAGCCCAGGGAAAGAGACCCAGTACTTC. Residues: CATSSPGKETQYF.

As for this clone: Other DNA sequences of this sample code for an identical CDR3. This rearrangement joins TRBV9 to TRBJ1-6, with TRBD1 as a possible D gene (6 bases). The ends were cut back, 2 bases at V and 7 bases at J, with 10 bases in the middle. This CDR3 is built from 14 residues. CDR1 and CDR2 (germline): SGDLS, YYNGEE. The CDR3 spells CASSVTGLNSPLHF. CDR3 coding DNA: TGTGCCAGCAGCGTTACAGGGCTAAATTCACCCCTCCACTTT.

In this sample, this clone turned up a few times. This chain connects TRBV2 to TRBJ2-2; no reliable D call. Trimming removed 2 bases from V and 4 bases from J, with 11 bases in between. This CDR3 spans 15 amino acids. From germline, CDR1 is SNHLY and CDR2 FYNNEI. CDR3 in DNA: TGTGCCAGCAGTGAATCTGCCAGTGTCACCGGGGAGCTGTTTTTT. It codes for CASSESASVTGELFF.

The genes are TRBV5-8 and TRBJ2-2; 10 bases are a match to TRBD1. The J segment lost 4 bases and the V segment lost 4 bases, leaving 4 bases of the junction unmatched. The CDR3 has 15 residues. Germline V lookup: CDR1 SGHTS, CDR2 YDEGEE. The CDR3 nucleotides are TGTGCCAGCAGCCGGACAGGGGGTCGCACCGGGGAGCTGTTTTTT. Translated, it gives CASSRTGGRTGELFF.

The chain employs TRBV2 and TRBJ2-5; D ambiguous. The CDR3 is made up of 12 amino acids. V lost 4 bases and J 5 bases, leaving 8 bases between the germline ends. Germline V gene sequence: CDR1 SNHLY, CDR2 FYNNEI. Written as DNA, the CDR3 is TGTGCCAGCAGTGGCCCGGGTGAGACCCAGTACTTC. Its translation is CASSGPGETQYF.